The 4 T cell receptor beta chains below all came from one sample that was sequenced in a study of control samples from healthy donors and cancer patients (dated by TCRdb to the early 2020s). Library preparation was by the immunoSEQ multiplex PCR assay. The clones in this table, taken by TCRdb from immuneACCESS, are in-frame only. Not every clone is retained; where verified, under half of the shortfall comes from an unresolved V gene, and the cause of the rest is unknown. In this sample the table shows around 22,000 clones, approximately 83% of which occur a single time. Around a quarter of the sample comes from the top ten. Sequenced input: PBMCs. These receptors were collected from a man in his 60s with head and neck cancer.

The chain has TRBV5-1 and TRBJ2-3; D gene uncertain. V was trimmed by 1 base and J by 2 bases, leaving 8 bases between them. The CDR3 has 14 amino acids. Germline values: CDR1 SGHRS, CDR2 YFSETQ. The CDR3 here is CASSLFDSTDTQYF. The CDR3 DNA sequence: TGCGCCAGCAGCTTGTTTGACTCCACAGATACGCAGTATTTT.

The V and J genes are TRBV19 and TRBJ1-6, with 10 bases that match TRBD1. Germline CDR1 is LNHDA and CDR2 is SQIVND (reference sequence). The CDR3 has 15 amino acids. The junction had 5 bases not matched to a gene; V was cut back by 4 bases and J by 8 bases. CDR3 in amino acids: CASSRRTGGYSPLHF. The CDR3 DNA is TGTGCCAGTAGTAGGAGGACAGGGGGATATTCACCCCTCCACTTT.

The chain employs TRBV10-3 and TRBJ2-5; D might be TRBD2 (6 bases). The CDR3 consists of 12 residues. V lost 8 bases to trimming and J lost 6 bases, with 13 bases between them. Looked up from germline, CDR1 is ENHRY and CDR2 is SYGVKD. The CDR3 bases are TGTGCCATCGGACGGGACTTCCAGACCCAGTACTTC. Translating it yields CAIGRDFQTQYF.

This chain joins TRBV14 and TRBJ2-2; either TRBD1 or TRBD2 may fit D (6 bases each). The V and J ends lost 1 base and 6 bases respectively, with 12 bases between them. The germline V gene has CDR1 SGHDN and CDR2 FVKESK. This CDR3 is 15 amino acids long. CDR3 bases: TGTGCCAGCAGCCAAGCGGGGGCGCGCGCCGGGGAGCTGTTTTTT. Its translation is CASSQAGARAGELFF.